This TCR beta chain was sequenced for a study of cytomegalovirus exposure and HLA in healthy donors. Study-wide results and caveats: Most TCRs appeared rarely, but some public TCRs recurred in many donors. In vitro assays verified that a few CMV-associated chains recognized CMV antigens specifically.

PCR involved 60 Vbeta and 13 Jbeta primers. Sequenced by immunoSEQ multiplex PCR; TCRdb stores in-frame clones only, minus some. The sample lists some 120,000 clones, about 8.5% seen once, with 4.5% to 6% in the top ten. There are a few counts of this clone. Its antigen remains unidentified. The sequenced sample consisted of PBMCs. The receptor's source is a middle-aged man in good health and CMV-seronegative.

This CDR3 reads CASSHRVKAGELFF. CDR3 nucleotides: TGTGCCAGCAGCCACAGGGTCAAGGCCGGGGAGCTGTTTTTT. The gene calls are TRBV7-9 and TRBJ2-2; TRBD1 is a possible D gene (6 bases). CDR1 is SEHNR, CDR2 FQNEAQ, per germline (reference sequence). The CDR3 extends over 14 amino acids. V dropped 5 bases and J dropped 6 bases, with 13 bases sitting between them.